The following is a TCR beta chain sequence with its context. Profiling relied on immunoSEQ multiplex PCR, and the TCRdb table lists in-frame clones only, not all of them. The sample consists of 58,000 or so clones, about 90% of them appearing once. V was pared by 2 bases and J by 2 bases, with 16 bases between. The CDR3 is made up of 16 amino acids. Germline CDR1 MNHEY, CDR2 SMNVEV (reference sequence). These data are taken from a study of T cell changes during pregnancy in multiple sclerosis. The rearrangement uses TRBV27 and TRBJ2-7; D is ambiguous. This sequence originates from a female donor with multiple sclerosis, enrolled in a pregnancy study. This material consisted of peripheral blood, taken in the first trimester of pregnancy. The CDR3 protein is CASSLVPPEPAYEQYF. CDR3 bases: TGTGCCAGCAGTTTAGTCCCCCCCGAGCCCGCCTACGAGCAGTACTTC.